The source of this TCR beta chain is a study of T cells in localized non-small cell lung cancer. The V gene's germline CDR1 is MNHNS and CDR2 SASEGT. Trimming took 4 bases from V and 0 from J, leaving 10 bases between them. The CDR3 loop spans 15 amino acids. This table comes from immunoSEQ multiplex PCR, and its TCRdb copy is limited to in-frame clones, with some not included. The sample shows about 18,000 clones, about 80% of them seen only once. The input for sequencing was peripheral blood, taken before any cancer treatment. The clonotype was recovered from a female donor at least 60 years old with stage I lung adenocarcinoma. This rearrangement joins TRBV6-1 to TRBJ1-3; D ambiguous. DNA for the CDR3: TGTGCCAGCAGTGCGGGGATTTACTCTGGAAACACCATATATTTT. Translated, it gives CASSAGIYSGNTIYF.